These 6 T cell receptor beta chains came from one sample sequenced in a study of cytomegalovirus exposure and HLA in healthy donors. PCR employed 60 Vbeta and 13 Jbeta primers. Profiling relied on immunoSEQ multiplex PCR, and the TCRdb table lists in-frame clones only, not all of them. The sample lists about 160,000 clones, approximately 80% occurring once. Sequencing used PBMCs. The source of these receptors is a male donor in good health and CMV-seropositive.

The chain joins TRBV7-2 to TRBJ1-2; D gene uncertain. This CDR3 is 11 amino acids long. V lost 6 bases to trimming and J lost 4 bases, with 6 bases between them. Germline V gene data show CDR1 as SGHTA and CDR2 as FQGNSA. CDR3 nucleotides: TGTGCCAGCAGTTCCTTCTATGGCTACACCTTC. As protein: CASSSFYGYTF.

The rearrangement uses TRBV5-1 and TRBJ1-2, with D possibly TRBD1 on 6 matching bases. This CDR3 region has 14 residues. CDR1 SGHRS and CDR2 YFSETQ come from the germline V gene. V was cut by 3 bases and J by 6 bases, with 15 bases left in between. The CDR3 bases are TGCGCCAGCAGCTCAGGGGACGAATCCAATGGCTACACCTTC. This encodes CASSSGDESNGYTF.

The V gene is TRBV11-2, the J gene TRBJ2-1; TRBD2 might be the D (5 bases). Trimming stripped 3 bases from V and 0 bases from J, with 12 bases between. This CDR3 is built from 16 residues. CDR1 and CDR2 (germline): SGHAT, FQNNGV. CDR3 sequence: CASSLTTGSSYNEQFF. In nucleotides, the CDR3 is TGTGCCAGCAGCTTGACAACGGGAAGCTCCTACAATGAGCAGTTCTTC.

The rearrangement uses TRBV18 and TRBJ2-1; TRBD2 agrees at 8 bases. The CDR3 sequence is 15 residues long. V lost 5 bases, J lost 2 bases, and 5 bases stayed unmatched. Germline loops: CDR1 KGHSH, CDR2 LQKENI. CDR3 in amino acids: CASSENSGTYNEQFF. The CDR3 nucleotides are TGTGCCAGCTCAGAAAATAGCGGGACCTACAATGAGCAGTTCTTC.

The gene calls are TRBV9 and TRBJ1-2; TRBD1 agrees at 8 bases. Germline CDR1 is SGDLS and CDR2 is YYNGEE. The CDR3 spans 17 residues. The V and J ends lost 4 bases and 3 bases, in that order; junction bases with no gene match: 14. CDR3 protein: CASSSSILPGQDYGYTF. The CDR3 DNA is TGTGCCAGCAGCTCCTCGATACTGCCGGGACAGGACTATGGCTACACCTTC.

CDR3 coding DNA: TGTGCCAGCAGTCCCGGGACTGAGGTTTACGAGCAGTACTTC. This translates into CASSPGTEVYEQYF. The rearrangement uses TRBV6-6 and TRBJ2-7; tentative D call: TRBD2 (6 bases). Looked up from germline, CDR1 is MNHNY and CDR2 is SVGAGI (reference sequence). The CDR3 extends over 14 amino acids. The V gene lost 5 bases and the J gene lost 4 bases, with 15 bases spanning the gap.